The rows below give T cell receptor beta chains drawn from one sample of a study of early T cells in non-severe SARS-CoV-2 infection. TCRdb reprocessed the 5' RACE reads with MiXCR, giving one entry per CDR3 protein. Of roughly 63,000 distinct CDR3 sequences in the sample, 12% were seen once. This sample comprised whole blood, obtained at baseline. The source of these receptors is an adult who was a healthcare worker with PCR-confirmed SARS-CoV-2 infection or an uninfected control (not recorded which). The donor label of this sample is uncertain. The CDR3 runs from the conserved cysteine through the conserved F or W. The D gene is left open where the match is weak. Only part of the rows carry a size: once, few, many, or a class if the clone is expanded.

D	size	J	V	DNA	CDR3
-	-	TRBJ1-5	TRBV7-2	TGTGCCAGCAGCAACTTCAATAGCAATCAGCCCCAGCATTTT	CASSNFNSNQPQHF
TRBD1	-	TRBJ2-5	TRBV18	TGTGCCAGCTCACCAGGGACAGGGCAGGCGAAGACCCAGTACTTC	CASSPGTGQAKTQYF
TRBD1	-	TRBJ1-6	TRBV6-6	TGTGCCAGCAGAACGGGACAGGGTAATTCACCCCTCCACTTT	CASRTGQGNSPLHF
TRBD1	many	TRBJ2-5	TRBV2	TGTGCCAGCAGTCAAACAGGGGTTCAAGAGACCCAGTACTTC	CASSQTGVQETQYF
-	-	TRBJ2-1	TRBV27	TGTGCCAGCAGCCCAGGGACGAACTACAATGAGCAGTTCTTC	CASSPGTNYNEQFF
-	once	TRBJ1-2	TRBV7-2	TGTGCCAGCAGCTTAGCGGCCAGAGGCTACACCTTC	CASSLAARGYTF
-	-	TRBJ1-1	TRBV6-5	TGTGCCAGCATTAAGGACAGCGTGAACACTGAAGCTTTCTTT	CASIKDSVNTEAFF
TRBD2	many	TRBJ2-1	TRBV7-3	TGTGCCAGCAGCACCGGGACTATGGGGGAGCAGTTCTTC	CASSTGTMGEQFF
-	-	TRBJ2-5	TRBV7-2	TGTGCCAGCAGCTTAGCGCCAGGGATAGAGACCCAGTACTTC	CASSLAPGIETQYF
TRBD1	many	TRBJ1-1	TRBV18	TGTGCCAGCTCCCGCACACCGGGACAGATATCGGGAAACACTGAAGCTTTCTTT	CASSRTPGQISGNTEAFF
-	-	TRBJ1-1	TRBV20-1	TGCAGTGCCATAGTCACGATTATGAACACTGAAGCTTTCTTT	CSAIVTIMNTEAFF
-	-	TRBJ1-6	TRBV20-1	TGCAGTGCTAGAAGTGACAGCACGTATAATTCACCCCTCCACTTT	CSARSDSTYNSPLHF
TRBD1	few	TRBJ2-4	TRBV5-1	TGCGCCAGCAGCTCCGGACAGGGCGTAGCCAAAAACATTCAGTACTTC	CASSSGQGVAKNIQYF
-	few	TRBJ2-4	TRBV19	TGTGCCAGTAGGAAAGCCGAGGCCAAAAACATTCAGTACTTC	CASRKAEAKNIQYF
TRBD1	few	TRBJ2-5	TRBV10-2	TGCGCCAGCAGTGAGTTAAGGGGGCAGGAGACCCAGTACTTC	CASSELRGQETQYF
-	-	TRBJ1-5	TRBV6-2/TRBV6-3	TGTGCCAGCAGTAACAATCAGCCCCAGCATTTT	CASSNNQPQHF
-	many	TRBJ2-1	TRBV18	TGTGCCAGCTCAGACCTAGCTCAACAGTACAATGAGCAGTTCTTC	CASSDLAQQYNEQFF
-	-	TRBJ1-4	TRBV29-1	TGCAGCGTTGCTTATGGGGTAAAACTGTTTTTT	CSVAYGVKLFF
-	-	TRBJ1-6	TRBV20-1	TGCAGTGCTAGAGTCGGAGGGTACTATAATTCACCCCTCCACTTT	CSARVGGYYNSPLHF
-	-	TRBJ1-2	TRBV12-3/TRBV12-4	TGTGCCAGCAGTTTAAGGGGAGGCTATGGCTACACCTTC	CASSLRGGYGYTF
TRBD2	-	TRBJ2-3	TRBV9	TGTGCCAGCAGCGTAGTGGCGGGGGGGCCAGATACGCAGTATTTT	CASSVVAGGPDTQYF
-	-	TRBJ2-5	TRBV7-3	TGTGCCAGCAGCCGAGACAGTTCCCAGGCCCAGTACTTC	CASSRDSSQAQYF
TRBD1	few	TRBJ2-1	TRBV6-6	TGTGCCAGCAGTTACCCCGACAGGGGGCTGGAGGATGAGCAGTTCTTC	CASSYPDRGLEDEQFF
-	-	TRBJ1-2	TRBV12-3/TRBV12-4	TGTGCCAGCAGCCGGGGAGTGGGCAGCTATGGCTACACCTTC	CASSRGVGSYGYTF
-	few	TRBJ2-5	TRBV7-2	TGTGCCAGCAGCTTAGTTGGCGGGGGCCTTACAGAGACCCAGTACTTC	CASSLVGGGLTETQYF
TRBD1	-	TRBJ1-6	TRBV3-1	TGTGCCAGCAGCCAAGGGACAGGCGTGTATAATTCACCCCTCCACTTT	CASSQGTGVYNSPLHF
-	few	TRBJ1-3	TRBV12-3/TRBV12-4	TGTGCCAGCAGTTCCCTCTTCCGGACGGTCGGGCAGTACACCATATATTTT	CASSSLFRTVGQYTIYF
-	few	TRBJ2-5	TRBV7-6	TGTGCCAGCAGCCCCCCAGGGGCGAGGGAGACCCAGTACTTC	CASSPPGARETQYF